This TCR beta chain was observed in a study of shared clonotypes between healthy human individuals. Background on the study: The study used three CD4 naive, three CD4 memory, two CD8 naive and one CD8 memory plate per donor.

This CDR3 is built from 14 residues. Germline-derived CDR1 and CDR2 are SGDLS and YYNGEE. V lost 0 bases and J 2 bases, leaving 8 bases between the germline ends. Study-wide points: Between four donors, naive CD4 clonotypes were shared at a level of about 5%. Richness estimates generally favored naive over memory subsets.

Several immunoSEQ plates received, in even portions, the genomic DNA of each subset. Some clones are missing from TCRdb's copy, which holds only in-frame ones; the method was immunoSEQ multiplex PCR. Of 2,500,000 or so clones detected, 80% to 95% appear once; the ten largest clones hold 0.36%. A note on this clone: Its matching antigen is unknown. Other DNA sequences in this specimen translate into the identical CDR3.

The origin of this receptor is a man between 18 and 35 years old in good health. Some clones in this sample may be carry-over from other donors' samples. The sequencing sample was made of naive CD4+ T cells from PBMCs. The subset was: CD45RA+ positively selected. This chain links TRBV9 with TRBJ1-1, with unresolved D. The CDR3: CASSVGGSNTEAFF. The CDR3 DNA is TGTGCCAGCAGCGTAGGTGGCAGCAACACTGAAGCTTTCTTT.